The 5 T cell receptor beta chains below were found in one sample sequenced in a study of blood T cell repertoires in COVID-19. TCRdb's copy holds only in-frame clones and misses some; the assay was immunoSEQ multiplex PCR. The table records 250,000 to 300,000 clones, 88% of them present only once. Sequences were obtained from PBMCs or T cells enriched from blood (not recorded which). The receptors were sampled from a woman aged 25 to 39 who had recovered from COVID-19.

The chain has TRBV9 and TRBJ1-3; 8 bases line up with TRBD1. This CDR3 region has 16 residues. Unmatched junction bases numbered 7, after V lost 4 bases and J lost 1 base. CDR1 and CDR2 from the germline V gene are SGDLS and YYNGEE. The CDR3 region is CASSFGQGTSGNTIYF. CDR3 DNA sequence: TGTGCCAGCAGCTTCGGACAGGGCACTTCTGGAAACACCATATATTTT.

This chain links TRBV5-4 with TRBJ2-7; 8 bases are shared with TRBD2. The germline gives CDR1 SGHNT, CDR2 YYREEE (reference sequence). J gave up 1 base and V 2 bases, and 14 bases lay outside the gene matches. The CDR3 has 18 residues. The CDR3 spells CASSLGLARGDLSYEQYF. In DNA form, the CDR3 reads TGTGCCAGCAGCTTAGGCCTGGCGCGGGGGGACTTATCCTACGAGCAGTACTTC.

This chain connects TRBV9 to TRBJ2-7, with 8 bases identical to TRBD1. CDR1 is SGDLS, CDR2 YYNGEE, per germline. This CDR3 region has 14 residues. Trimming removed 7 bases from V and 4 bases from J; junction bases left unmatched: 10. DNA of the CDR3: TGTGCCAGCTCTACCGGGACAGGTAAATACGAGCAGTACTTC. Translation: CASSTGTGKYEQYF.

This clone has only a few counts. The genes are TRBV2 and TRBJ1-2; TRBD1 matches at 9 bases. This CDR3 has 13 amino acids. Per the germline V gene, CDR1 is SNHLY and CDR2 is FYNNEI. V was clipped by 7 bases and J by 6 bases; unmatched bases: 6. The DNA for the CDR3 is TGTGCCAGCAAAGGACAGGGGCTCGATGGCTACACCTTC. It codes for CASKGQGLDGYTF.

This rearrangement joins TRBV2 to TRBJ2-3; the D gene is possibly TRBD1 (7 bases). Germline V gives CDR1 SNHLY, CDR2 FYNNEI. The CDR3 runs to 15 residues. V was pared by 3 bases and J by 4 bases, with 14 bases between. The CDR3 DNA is TGTGCCAGCAGTGATTCAGGGGGAGGATCAGATACGCAGTATTTT. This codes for CASSDSGGGSDTQYF.